The rows below give T cell receptor beta chains drawn from one sample of a study of T-cell memory formation after mild COVID-19. MiXCR was run by TCRdb on the 5' RACE reads, yielding one entry per CDR3 protein. The sample contains tens of thousands of distinct CDR3 sequences, less than 7.5% of which appear only once. Sequencing used PBMCs or a T cell subset sorted from them (not recorded which). These receptors were collected from a man between 18 and 29 years old who had mild COVID-19 (a few samples of this study predate the infection). Cell type and time point are not known. The CDR3 runs from the conserved cysteine through the conserved F or W. Fields, in order: D gene, J gene, clone size, V gene, CDR3 DNA, CDR3 protein. The D gene is left open where the match is weak. Clone size is stated in some rows and not others, as once, few, many or a class when expanded.

d_gene: -; j_gene: TRBJ1-1; abundance: -; v_gene: TRBV7-2; CDR3nt: TGTGCCAGCAGCTTAACCGAGGGAACTGAAGCTTTCTTT; CDR3aa: CASSLTEGTEAFF
d_gene: TRBD1; j_gene: TRBJ2-2; abundance: -; v_gene: TRBV6-6; CDR3nt: TGTGCCAGCAACTCCCCACGACAGGGGGATGTCGGGGAGCTGTTTTTT; CDR3aa: CASNSPRQGDVGELFF
d_gene: -; j_gene: TRBJ1-4; abundance: few; v_gene: TRBV6-2/TRBV6-3; CDR3nt: TGTGCCAGCAGTGTTCCGGGACGGACTTTGGAAAAACTGTTTTTT; CDR3aa: CASSVPGRTLEKLFF
d_gene: -; j_gene: TRBJ2-2; abundance: few; v_gene: TRBV9; CDR3nt: TGTGCCAGCAGCTTACAGGGTAGGGACACCGGGGAGCTGTTTTTT; CDR3aa: CASSLQGRDTGELFF
d_gene: -; j_gene: TRBJ1-4; abundance: -; v_gene: TRBV9; CDR3nt: TGTGCCAGCAGCGTAGGTGGCAGAGCAACTAATGAAAAACTGTTTTTT; CDR3aa: CASSVGGRATNEKLFF
d_gene: -; j_gene: TRBJ1-1; abundance: few; v_gene: TRBV29-1; CDR3nt: TGCAGCGTTGCGGGCGGGAACACTGAAGCTTTCTTT; CDR3aa: CSVAGGNTEAFF
d_gene: TRBD2; j_gene: TRBJ2-5; abundance: many; v_gene: TRBV5-1; CDR3nt: TGCGCCAGCAGCTTAATTAGCGGGGGCCCCCAAGAGACCCAGTACTTC; CDR3aa: CASSLISGGPQETQYF
d_gene: -; j_gene: TRBJ2-7; abundance: many; v_gene: TRBV4-3; CDR3nt: TGCGCCAGCAGCCAAGATGCAGGGGGGGCTTACTCCTACGAGCAGTACTTC; CDR3aa: CASSQDAGGAYSYEQYF
d_gene: TRBD1; j_gene: TRBJ1-2; abundance: few; v_gene: TRBV11-2; CDR3nt: TGTGCCAGCAGCTTAGCCTCCGGGACAGAAAGCTATGGCTACACCTTC; CDR3aa: CASSLASGTESYGYTF
d_gene: -; j_gene: TRBJ1-6; abundance: -; v_gene: TRBV7-2; CDR3nt: TGTGCCAGCACACGGGAACATAATTCACCCCTCCACTTT; CDR3aa: CASTREHNSPLHF
d_gene: -; j_gene: TRBJ2-7; abundance: -; v_gene: TRBV4-3; CDR3nt: TGCGCCAGCAGCCAAGATCGGAGTGGGGGATCGGGGTACGAGCAGTACTTC; CDR3aa: CASSQDRSGGSGYEQYF
d_gene: -; j_gene: TRBJ2-1; abundance: -; v_gene: TRBV19; CDR3nt: TGTGCCAGTAGTATGGGGACCTCAACCTACAATGAGCAGTTCTTC; CDR3aa: CASSMGTSTYNEQFF
d_gene: TRBD2; j_gene: TRBJ2-3; abundance: -; v_gene: TRBV11-1; CDR3nt: TGTGCCAGCAGCCGGGGGGGAGTTATGCTCGATACGCAGTATTTT; CDR3aa: CASSRGGVMLDTQYF
d_gene: -; j_gene: TRBJ2-7; abundance: few; v_gene: TRBV7-9; CDR3nt: TGTGCCAGCAAAGGTCTGAAGGGGGACTCCTACGAGCAGTACTTC; CDR3aa: CASKGLKGDSYEQYF
d_gene: -; j_gene: TRBJ2-2; abundance: few; v_gene: TRBV5-1; CDR3nt: TGCGCCACGCAGAGTAACGCGAACACCGGGGAGCTGTTTTTT; CDR3aa: CATQSNANTGELFF
d_gene: TRBD1; j_gene: TRBJ2-1; abundance: few; v_gene: TRBV5-1; CDR3nt: TGCGCCAGCAGCTTTCCCCCTGGACAGGACCCATACAATGAGCAGTTCTTC; CDR3aa: CASSFPPGQDPYNEQFF
d_gene: TRBD1; j_gene: TRBJ2-5; abundance: few; v_gene: TRBV25-1; CDR3nt: TGTGCCAGCGGGAAGTCCCTGACAGGGTGGGAGACCCAGTACTTC; CDR3aa: CASGKSLTGWETQYF
d_gene: -; j_gene: TRBJ2-2; abundance: few; v_gene: TRBV7-7; CDR3nt: TGTGCTAGCAGCTTAACGGTTGGGGGAAGGACCCACACCGGGGAGCTGTTTTTT; CDR3aa: CASSLTVGGRTHTGELFF
d_gene: TRBD1; j_gene: TRBJ2-1; abundance: medium-sized; v_gene: TRBV4-3; CDR3nt: TGCGCCAGCAGCGTACAGGGGCGCGGGAATGAGCAGTTCTTC; CDR3aa: CASSVQGRGNEQFF
d_gene: -; j_gene: TRBJ1-1; abundance: -; v_gene: TRBV9; CDR3nt: TGTGCCAGCAGCGTAGGTGTCGGCGTTGAAGCTTTCTTT; CDR3aa: CASSVGVGVEAFF
d_gene: -; j_gene: TRBJ2-1; abundance: few; v_gene: TRBV7-9; CDR3nt: TGTGCCAGCTCCGGAGACAATGAGCAGTTCTTC; CDR3aa: CASSGDNEQFF
d_gene: TRBD1; j_gene: TRBJ1-2; abundance: few; v_gene: TRBV4-2; CDR3nt: TGTGCCAGCACCCAGACAGGGGGCGCTCTCTATGGCTACACCTTC; CDR3aa: CASTQTGGALYGYTF
d_gene: -; j_gene: TRBJ2-2; abundance: -; v_gene: TRBV14; CDR3nt: TGTGCCAGCAGCCAAGGTCGCGGAAACACCGGGGAGCTGTTTTTT; CDR3aa: CASSQGRGNTGELFF
d_gene: TRBD2; j_gene: TRBJ2-3; abundance: many; v_gene: TRBV4-3; CDR3nt: TGCGCCAGCAGCCAAGATTCGGCTAGCGGGGGGGCAGATACGCAGTATTTT; CDR3aa: CASSQDSASGGADTQYF